This TCR beta chain was retrieved from a study of T cells in Graves' hyperthyroidism and ophthalmopathy. The V end lost 1 base, the J end lost 6 bases, and 10 bases lay between the germline ends. Germline V gives CDR1 GTSNPN, CDR2 SVGIG (reference sequence). The CDR3 totals 13 residues. Amplification of TCR beta CDR3 regions was performed using RNA transcripts as template. HTBI primers were employed in a first-round RT-PCR of the TCR CDR3. MiXCR, run by TCRdb on the multiplex PCR reads, gives a single entry per CDR3 protein. The repertoire holds some 690,000 distinct CDR3 sequences, with roughly a sixth as singletons.

The TCR sequence derives from a man aged 45-65 years with Graves' hyperthyroidism. The sample was blood. The chain has TRBV30 and TRBJ1-5; the D is unclear. CDR3 DNA sequence: TGTGCCTGGAGTGAATGGGAGGGTCAGCCCCAGCATTTT. Amino acid sequence: CAWSEWEGQPQHF.